Presented here are 21 T cell receptor beta chains from one specimen sequenced in a study of a mutant IDH1 vaccine in newly diagnosed glioma (dated by TCRdb to the early 2020s). These receptors are not linked to any known antigen. Explained via the paper, the time point label denotes: week 23, last vaccination. Each vaccine dose, consisting of 300 ug of a 20-mer mutant IDH1 peptide in Montanide, was administered subcutaneously with topical imiquimod. Libraries were prepared through the immunoSEQ multiplex PCR assay. Entries here come from immuneACCESS through TCRdb and include only in-frame sequences with V and J called. Some clones fail to appear in such tables; in the studies checked, an unresolved V gene covers under half of the shortfall, and the cause of the remainder is unknown. This sample gives 60,000 to 85,000 clones in total; 85% of them show up just once. The top ten clonotypes cover roughly 0.81% of the sample.

The sample was PBMCs, taken from a glioma patient whose treatment included an IDH1 peptide vaccine. These receptors originate from a woman aged 50 to 60 with glioma.

This sequence joins TRBV28 and TRBJ1-3, with TRBD1 as a possible D gene (6 bases). The germline V gene encodes CDR1 MDHEN and CDR2 SYDVKM. Trimming cost V 6 bases and J 4 bases, with 16 bases left between them. CDR3 length equals 15 residues. As DNA, the CDR3 is TGTGCCAGCAGCCTCGGGGGGGCGAGAGGAAACACCATATATTTT. This encodes CASSLGGARGNTIYF.

The V call is TRBV18, the J call TRBJ2-7, with D possibly TRBD2 on 6 matching bases. The CDR3 sequence is 14 residues long. V lost 2 bases, J lost 5 bases, and 13 bases lay in between. Germline V gene data show CDR1 as KGHSH and CDR2 as LQKENI. The CDR3 is CASSPRGEEDEQYF. DNA for the CDR3: TGTGCCAGCTCACCAAGAGGGGAGGAGGACGAGCAGTACTTC.

Turning to this clone: The same CDR3 can be traced to other DNA sequences in this sample. This chain uses TRBV19 with TRBJ2-7; 8 positions match TRBD2. The CDR3 has 13 residues. Germline V CDR1 and CDR2: LNHDA, SQIVND (reference sequence). J gave up 0 bases and V 8 bases, and 3 bases lay outside the gene matches. This CDR3 is CASRGGSSYEQYF. The CDR3 region has the DNA TGTGCCAGTCGCGGGGGGTCCTCCTACGAGCAGTACTTC. The full variable domain, with the rest looked up from reference TRBV19 and TRBJ2-7, is DGGITQSPKYLFRKEGQNVTLSCEQNLNHDAMYWYRQDPGQGLRLIYYSQIVNDFQKGDIAEGYSVSREKKESFPLTVTSAQKNPTAFYLCASRGGSSYEQYFGPGTRLTVT.

This sequence joins TRBV9 and TRBJ2-1; a weak D match, TRBD2 (5 bases). The length of the CDR3 is 13 residues. Germline V gives CDR1 SGDLS, CDR2 YYNGEE. Trimming left V 1 base short and J 12 bases short, with 14 bases between. In nucleotides, the CDR3 is TGTGCCAGCAGCGTAACTCAGCGGACGGCGCAGTTCTTC. Amino acids: CASSVTQRTAQFF.

V is TRBV27 and J is TRBJ2-7, with TRBD1 as a possible D gene (5 bases). Germline V gene sequence: CDR1 MNHEY, CDR2 SMNVEV (reference sequence). The length of the CDR3 is 14 residues. With 4 bases removed from V and 7 bases from J, the gap between germline ends came to 17 bases. The CDR3 bases are TGTGCCAGCAGTTCCAGGAGCAGGGTGGGGGAGCAGTACTTC. Protein: CASSSRSRVGEQYF.

This sequence joins TRBV19 and TRBJ1-4, with no clear D. The V gene's germline CDR1 is LNHDA and CDR2 SQIVND (reference sequence). V lost 0 bases and J lost 12, with 8 bases in between. This CDR3 spans 12 amino acids. In DNA form, the CDR3 reads TGTGCCAGTAGTATAGAAACACGGGAACTGTTTTTT. This translates into CASSIETRELFF.

The DNA of the CDR3 is TGTGCCACCAGCCCCGGGGGGACAGATACGCAGTATTTT. Translated: CATSPGGTDTQYF. V gene TRBV15 combines with J gene TRBJ2-3; 7 positions agree with TRBD2. The CDR3 is made up of 13 amino acids. After removal of 5 bases from V and 3 bases from J, the junction contained 2 bases not matched to a gene. Germline-derived CDR1 and CDR2 are LNHNV and YYDKDF (reference sequence).

CDR3 in DNA: TGTGCCAGCAGCGCGGGACGGATTAGCAATCAGCCCCAGCATTTT. Protein sequence: CASSAGRISNQPQHF. The chain uses TRBV7-8 and TRBJ1-5; D possibly corresponds to TRBD1 (5 bases). The CDR3 extends over 15 amino acids. V lost 5 bases and J lost 0, with 11 bases in between. Germline-derived CDR1 and CDR2 are SGHVS and FQNEAQ.

J is TRBJ1-4 and V is TRBV2, with a possible D match to TRBD1 (6 bases). Germline CDR1 and CDR2: SNHLY and FYNNEI. The CDR3 spans 14 residues. The germline V and J ends were trimmed by 6 bases and 3 bases, with 11 bases remaining between them. DNA of the CDR3: TGTGCCAGCAGGTGGGGGGCGGCTAATGAAAAACTGTTTTTT. It is translated as CASRWGAANEKLFF.

The CDR3 sequence is CASGFRAYNEQFF. In DNA, the CDR3 is TGTGCTAGTGGTTTTCGGGCCTACAATGAGCAGTTCTTC. The rearrangement joins TRBV12-5 to TRBJ2-1; D is ambiguous. Trimming pared 3 bases from V and 2 bases from J, leaving 5 bases between. Germline CDR1 and CDR2: LGHNT and FRNRAP. This CDR3 has 13 residues.

This clone appeared a single time. The rearrangement joins TRBV27 to TRBJ1-1, with a tentative D call TRBD1 (5 bases). The V gene lost 0 bases and the J gene lost 1 base, with 6 bases spanning the gap. CDR1 and CDR2 (germline): MNHEY, SMNVEV (reference sequence). The CDR3 is made up of 14 amino acids. The CDR3 region is CASSLSGGNTEAFF. The DNA of the CDR3 is TGTGCCAGCAGTTTATCGGGGGGGAACACTGAAGCTTTCTTT.

This chain uses TRBV18 with TRBJ2-5, with TRBD2 matching over 9 bases. The J call could be wrong; TRBJ2-7 is a better fit for the DNA end. Germline CDR1 is KGHSH and CDR2 is LQKENI. The CDR3 is 16 residues long. The CDR3 loop reads CASSPPGSGRLYEQYF. The DNA for the CDR3 is TGTGCCAGCTCACCACCAGGCAGCGGGAGGCTATACGAGCAGTACTTC.

V is TRBV30 and J is TRBJ2-1, with 10 bases aligning to TRBD2. The germline V gene has CDR1 GTSNPN and CDR2 SVGIG (reference sequence). This CDR3 spans 14 amino acids. Unmatched junction bases numbered 6, after V lost 5 bases and J lost 5 bases. The CDR3 DNA is TGTGCCTGGTGGGGACTAGCGAGGGACAATGAGCAGTTCTTC. Protein product: CAWWGLARDNEQFF.

In its sample, this clone was seen a few times. This sequence joins TRBV11-2 and TRBJ1-1; D remains unclear. V lost 3 bases and J lost 0, with 11 bases in between. The CDR3 totals 15 residues. CDR1 is SGHAT and CDR2 is FQNNGV in the germline V gene. CDR3 residues: CASSFPTAVNTEAFF. The CDR3 coding sequence is TGTGCCAGCAGCTTTCCAACGGCAGTGAACACTGAAGCTTTCTTT.

The chain has TRBV27 and TRBJ2-1; D may match TRBD1 or TRBD2 (5 bases each). V was pared by 2 bases and J by 12 bases, with 17 bases between. This CDR3 comprises 14 residues. Germline V lookup: CDR1 MNHEY, CDR2 SMNVEV (reference sequence). The CDR3: CASSLGAGSGGQFF. The CDR3 region has the DNA TGTGCCAGCAGTTTAGGGGCGGGTAGTGGGGGGCAGTTCTTC.

The rearrangement links TRBV4-2 to TRBJ2-7, with D possibly TRBD2 on 6 matching bases. The germline V gene encodes CDR1 LGHNA and CDR2 YNFKEQ. This CDR3 spans 17 amino acids. V lost 0 bases, J lost 3 bases, and 18 bases lay in between. In DNA form, the CDR3 reads TGTGCCAGCAGCCAAGAATGGAGGAGACTAGGTTACTACGAGCAGTACTTC. Protein: CASSQEWRRLGYYEQYF.

The chain carries TRBV30 and TRBJ2-5; no clear D. Trimming stripped 0 bases from V and 4 bases from J, with 15 bases between. Looked up from germline, CDR1 is GTSNPN and CDR2 is SVGIG (reference sequence). This CDR3 contains 15 residues. CDR3 amino acids: CAWSVEPPQAETQYF. DNA for the CDR3: TGTGCCTGGAGTGTAGAGCCCCCACAAGCAGAGACCCAGTACTTC.

The chain employs TRBV11-2 and TRBJ1-1; D is ambiguous. Trimming took 7 bases from V and 5 from J, leaving 20 bases between them. The CDR3 covers 15 residues. The germline V gene has CDR1 SGHAT and CDR2 FQNNGV. Here the CDR3 reads CASILNVGDSTEAFF. The CDR3 DNA reads as TGTGCCAGCATCCTAAACGTCGGGGATTCGACTGAAGCTTTCTTT.

This chain joins TRBV7-9 and TRBJ1-1; D perhaps matches TRBD1 (6 bases). V was trimmed by 5 bases and J by 5 bases, leaving 15 bases between them. In germline, CDR1 is SEHNR, CDR2 FQNEAQ (reference sequence). CDR3 size: 14 residues. CDR3 nucleotide sequence: TGTGCCAGCAGCCGATCGGGGGGGCGAACTGAAGCTTTCTTT. Its translation: CASSRSGGRTEAFF.

The chain couples TRBV6-5 to TRBJ1-5, with 8 bases fitting TRBD1. The V gene's germline CDR1 is MNHEY and CDR2 SVGAGI. This CDR3 has 13 amino acids. The V gene end was trimmed by 6 bases and the J gene end by 7 bases; junction bases not matched to a gene: 5. DNA for the CDR3: TGTGCCAGCAGCCACTACAGGGGGCAGCCCCAGCATTTT. Translating gives CASSHYRGQPQHF.

This rearrangement joins TRBV29-1 to TRBJ2-7; no clear D. Per the germline V gene, CDR1 is SQVTM and CDR2 is ANQGSEA. CDR3 length: 12 residues. Trimming removed 4 bases at V and 2 bases at J, with 9 bases between. The CDR3 is CSVVGRAYEQYF. The DNA of the CDR3 is TGCAGCGTTGTTGGCCGAGCCTACGAGCAGTACTTC.